These 15 T cell receptor beta chains share one sample of origin, sequenced in a study of T cell responses to AZD1222 COVID-19 vaccine. TCRdb's table, derived via immunoSEQ multiplex PCR, lists solely in-frame clones and lacks some. The sample has about 150,000 clones; about 92% are singletons. The sample was peripheral blood, taken on day 0 of AZD1222 vaccination. These receptor sequences come from an adult in good health.

This clone appeared a single time. The chain links TRBV9 to TRBJ2-1; 7 bases agree with TRBD2. Germline V gene lookup returns CDR1 SGDLS and CDR2 YYNGEE. The CDR3 is 16 residues long. Trimming took 2 bases from V and 5 from J; bases not matched to a gene: 10. CDR3 loop: CASSVFSTSVNNEQFF. DNA for the CDR3: TGTGCCAGCAGCGTTTTTTCTACTAGCGTCAACAATGAGCAGTTCTTC.

The chain has TRBV7-2 and TRBJ1-5, with 8 bases matching TRBD1. Germline V lookup: CDR1 SGHTA, CDR2 FQGNSA. CDR3 length: 14 amino acids. Trimming at V came to 1 base and at J to 6 bases, leaving 2 bases not matched to a gene. CDR3 sequence: CASSLVQGGQPQHF. The CDR3 nucleotides read TGTGCCAGCAGCTTAGTACAGGGGGGTCAGCCCCAGCATTTT.

The chain uses TRBV3-1 (or the pseudogene TRBV3-2) and TRBJ1-2; no definite D call. Germline V lookup: CDR1 LGHDT, CDR2 YNNKEL (reference sequence). V gave up 0 bases and J gave up 8 bases, with 7 bases separating them. The CDR3 is made up of 12 amino acids. The CDR3 nucleotides are TGTGCCAGCAGCCAAGATCGCCGGGGCTACACCTTC. Residues: CASSQDRRGYTF.

The gene calls are TRBV18 and TRBJ2-3, with 15 nucleotides matching TRBD2. With V trimmed by 3 bases and J by 4 bases, 5 bases remained unmatched. Germline values: CDR1 KGHSH, CDR2 LQKENI. The CDR3 runs to 17 residues. The CDR3 sequence: CASSPRRTSGGADTQYF. The CDR3 DNA is TGTGCCAGCTCACCGAGGAGGACTAGCGGGGGGGCAGATACGCAGTATTTT.

The chain joins TRBV15 to TRBJ2-6; D remains ambiguous. The CDR3 runs 15 residues. Germline-derived CDR1 and CDR2 are LNHNV and YYDKDF (reference sequence). With 0 bases removed from V and 3 bases from J, the gap between germline ends came to 6 bases. The CDR3 sequence is CATSRDFVGANVLTF. Here the CDR3 DNA reads TGTGCCACCAGCAGAGATTTTGTTGGGGCCAACGTCCTGACTTTC. Full variable domain (remainder filled in from reference TRBV15 and TRBJ2-6): DAMVIQNPRYQVTQFGKPVTLSCSQTLNHNVMYWYQQKSSQAPKLLFHYYDKDFNNEADTPDNFQSRRPNTSFCFLDIRSPGLGDTAMYLCATSRDFVGANVLTFGAGSRLTVL.

This clone has only one observation. The rearrangement joins TRBV6-5 to TRBJ2-2; TRBD1 is a possible D gene (5 bases). This CDR3 contains 15 residues. The germline V gene has CDR1 MNHEY and CDR2 SVGAGI. Trimming removed 6 bases from V and 5 bases from J, with 16 bases in between. The CDR3 nucleotides read TGTGCCAGCAGCACTACAGGCCTGGGGACCGGGGAGCTGTTTTTT. Translation gives CASSTTGLGTGELFF.

This chain connects TRBV2 to TRBJ1-6; 10 bases match TRBD1. Germline V CDR1 and CDR2: SNHLY, FYNNEI. V lost 6 bases and J lost 9; bases outside the gene matches: 5. The CDR3 spans 14 residues. CDR3 bases: TGTGCCAGCAGCGGACAGGGGGTTCCTTCACCCCTCCACTTT. Residues: CASSGQGVPSPLHF.

The gene calls are TRBV5-1 and TRBJ1-2, with 9 nucleotides matching TRBD1. The germline CDR1 and CDR2 sequences are SGHRS and YFSETQ. Unmatched junction bases numbered 10, after V lost 0 bases and J lost 1 base. The length of the CDR3 is 18 residues. The CDR3: CASSLDGPTGGLNYGYTF. CDR3 bases: TGCGCCAGCAGCTTGGATGGCCCGACAGGGGGTCTTAACTATGGCTACACCTTC. The entire variable domain, with the rest obtained from reference TRBV5-1 and TRBJ1-2, is as follows: KAGVTQTPRYLIKTRGQQVTLSCSPISGHRSVSWYQQTPGQGLQFLFEYFSETQRNKGNFPGRFSGRQFSNSRSEMNVSTLELGDSALYLCASSLDGPTGGLNYGYTFGSGTRLTVV.

The gene calls are TRBV3-1 (or the pseudogene TRBV3-2) and TRBJ1-1, with D maybe TRBD1 (5 bases). Germline V gives CDR1 LGHDT, CDR2 YNNKEL (reference sequence). The CDR3 has 13 amino acids. V shed 4 bases and J shed 5 bases, with 11 bases lying between them. CDR3 sequence reads: CASSPGRGTEAFF. The CDR3 DNA reads as TGTGCCAGCAGCCCCGGTCGGGGGACTGAAGCTTTCTTT.

This chain links TRBV7-3 with TRBJ1-5, with D possibly being TRBD1 (6 bases). V was clipped by 6 bases and J by 3 bases, with 12 bases between them. CDR1 is SGHTA and CDR2 is FQGTGA in the germline V gene. This CDR3 contains 14 residues. The CDR3: CASRRDRINQPQHF. The CDR3 DNA sequence: TGTGCCAGCAGACGAGACAGGATCAATCAGCCCCAGCATTTT.

The V call is TRBV28, the J call TRBJ1-2, with TRBD1 matching over 8 bases. This CDR3 comprises 15 residues. Germline loops: CDR1 MDHEN, CDR2 SYDVKM. Trimming at V came to 5 bases and at J to 3 bases, leaving 8 bases not matched to a gene. The CDR3 sequence is CASSNHGQGDYGYTF. The CDR3 bases are TGTGCCAGCAGTAATCACGGACAGGGCGACTATGGCTACACCTTC.

This chain links TRBV6-1 with TRBJ1-1; the match to TRBD1 covers 7 bases. J lost 4 bases, V lost 4 bases, and 12 bases had no gene match. CDR1 and CDR2 from the germline V gene are MNHNS and SASEGT. The CDR3 runs to 16 residues. The CDR3 spells CASSVRQGGIGTEAFF. The DNA of the CDR3 is TGTGCCAGCAGTGTAAGACAGGGAGGGATAGGCACTGAAGCTTTCTTT.

This chain connects TRBV28 to TRBJ2-1, with D perhaps matching TRBD2 (6 bases). The CDR3 runs to 17 residues. CDR1 and CDR2 from the germline V gene are MDHEN and SYDVKM. The germline V and J ends were trimmed by 4 bases and 7 bases, with 23 bases remaining between them. CDR3 nucleotides: TGTGCCAGCAGTTCCCCCGGGAGCGGAAATGGACTAAATGAGCAGTTCTTC. It is translated as CASSSPGSGNGLNEQFF. The full variable domain, with the rest looked up from reference TRBV28 and TRBJ2-1, is DVKVTQSSRYLVKRTGEKVFLECVQDMDHENMFWYRQDPGLGLRLIYFSYDVKMKEKGDIPEGYSVSREKKERFSLILESASTNQTSMYLCASSSPGSGNGLNEQFFGPGTRLTVL.

This sequence joins TRBV3-1 (or the pseudogene TRBV3-2) and TRBJ2-1; 10 nucleotides line up with TRBD2. V was clipped by 2 bases and J by 8 bases; unmatched bases: 6. Germline V lookup: CDR1 LGHDT, CDR2 YNNKEL (reference sequence). This CDR3 comprises 15 residues. The chain's CDR3 is CASSQRAGGPHEQFF. The CDR3 nucleotides read TGTGCCAGCAGCCAAAGAGCGGGGGGGCCCCATGAGCAGTTCTTC.

J is TRBJ2-1 and V is TRBV9; D perhaps matches TRBD2 (7 bases). Germline V CDR1 and CDR2: SGDLS, YYNGEE. The ends were cut back, 2 bases at V and 1 base at J, with 13 bases in the middle. The CDR3 is made up of 16 amino acids. The CDR3, as DNA: TGTGCCAGCAGCGTCCTAGGGGGGGAGTCCTACAATGAGCAGTTCTTC. Protein: CASSVLGGESYNEQFF.